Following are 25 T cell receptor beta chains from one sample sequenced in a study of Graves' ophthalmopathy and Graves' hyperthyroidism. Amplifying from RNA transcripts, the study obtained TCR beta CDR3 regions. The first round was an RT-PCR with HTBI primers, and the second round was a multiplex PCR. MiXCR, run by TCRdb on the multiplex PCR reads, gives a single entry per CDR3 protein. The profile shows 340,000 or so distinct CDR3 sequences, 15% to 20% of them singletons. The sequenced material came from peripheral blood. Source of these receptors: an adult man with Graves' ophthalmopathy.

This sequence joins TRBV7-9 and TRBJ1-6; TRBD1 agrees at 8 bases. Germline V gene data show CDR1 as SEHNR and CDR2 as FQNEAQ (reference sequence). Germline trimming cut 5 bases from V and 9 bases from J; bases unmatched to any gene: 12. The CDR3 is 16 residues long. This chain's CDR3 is CASSRSQGGRSSPLHF. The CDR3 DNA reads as TGTGCCAGCAGCAGATCACAGGGGGGAAGGAGTTCACCCCTCCACTTT.

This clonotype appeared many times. The DNA of the CDR3 is TGCGCCAGCAGCCAAACAGTCGGCACAGATACGCAGTATTTT. This gives the protein CASSQTVGTDTQYF. The rearrangement joins TRBV4-1 to TRBJ2-3; D unclear. Deletions cut 2 bases from V and 1 base from J, with 7 bases between. Germline V gives CDR1 MGHRA, CDR2 YSYEKL. This CDR3 spans 14 amino acids.

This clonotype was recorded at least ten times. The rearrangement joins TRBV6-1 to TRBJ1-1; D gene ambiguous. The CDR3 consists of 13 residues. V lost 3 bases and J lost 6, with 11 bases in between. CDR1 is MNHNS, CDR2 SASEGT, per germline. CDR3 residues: CASSEIRGSEAFF. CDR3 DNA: TGTGCCAGCAGTGAGATCAGAGGATCTGAAGCTTTCTTT.

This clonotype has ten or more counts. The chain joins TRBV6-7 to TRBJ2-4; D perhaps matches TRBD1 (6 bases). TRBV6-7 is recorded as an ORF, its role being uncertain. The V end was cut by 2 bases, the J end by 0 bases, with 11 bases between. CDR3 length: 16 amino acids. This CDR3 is CASSYPTGLAKNIQYF. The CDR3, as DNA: TGTGCCAGCAGTTACCCGACAGGACTAGCCAAAAACATTCAGTACTTC.

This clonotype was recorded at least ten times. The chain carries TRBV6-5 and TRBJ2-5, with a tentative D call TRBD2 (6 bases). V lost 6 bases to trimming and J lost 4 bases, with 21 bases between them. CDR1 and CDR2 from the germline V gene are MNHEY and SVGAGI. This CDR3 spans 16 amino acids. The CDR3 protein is CASSVLGTRGAETQYF. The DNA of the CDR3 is TGTGCCAGCAGCGTCCTTGGGACTCGGGGAGCAGAGACCCAGTACTTC.

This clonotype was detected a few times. The CDR3 sequence: CASSQPRGSLDSPLHF. In DNA, the CDR3 is TGCGCCAGCAGCCAACCTAGGGGGAGTCTGGATTCACCCCTCCACTTT. The rearrangement joins TRBV4-1 to TRBJ1-6; weak D call: TRBD1 (6 bases). CDR3 length equals 16 residues. V gave up 2 bases and J gave up 8 bases, with 16 bases separating them. The germline gives CDR1 MGHRA, CDR2 YSYEKL.

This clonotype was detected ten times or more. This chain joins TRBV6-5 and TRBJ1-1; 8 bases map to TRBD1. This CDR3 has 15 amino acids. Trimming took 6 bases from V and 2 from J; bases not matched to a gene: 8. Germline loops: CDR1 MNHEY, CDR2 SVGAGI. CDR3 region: CASRRTGSSNTEAFF. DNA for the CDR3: TGTGCCAGCAGACGGACAGGGAGCAGTAACACTGAAGCTTTCTTT.

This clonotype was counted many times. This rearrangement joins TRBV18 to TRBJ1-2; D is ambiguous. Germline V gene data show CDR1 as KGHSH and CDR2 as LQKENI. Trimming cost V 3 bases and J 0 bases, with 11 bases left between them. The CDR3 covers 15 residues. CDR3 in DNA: TGTGCCAGCTCACCCCCACTCCGCCCTAACTATGGCTACACCTTC. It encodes CASSPPLRPNYGYTF.

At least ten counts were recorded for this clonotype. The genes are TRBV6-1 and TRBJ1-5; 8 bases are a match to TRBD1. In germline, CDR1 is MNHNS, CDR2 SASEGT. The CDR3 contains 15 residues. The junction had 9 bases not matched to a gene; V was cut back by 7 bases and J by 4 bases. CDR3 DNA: TGTGCCAGCAACGGTCAGGGGGCCGGTAATCAGCCCCAGCATTTT. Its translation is CASNGQGAGNQPQHF.

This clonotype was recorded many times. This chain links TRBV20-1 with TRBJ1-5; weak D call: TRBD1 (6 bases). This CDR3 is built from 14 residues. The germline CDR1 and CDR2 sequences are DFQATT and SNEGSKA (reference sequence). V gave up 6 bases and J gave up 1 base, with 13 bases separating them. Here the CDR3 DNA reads TGCAGTGCAAACAGGGAAGCGAGCAATCAGCCCCAGCATTTT. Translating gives CSANREASNQPQHF.

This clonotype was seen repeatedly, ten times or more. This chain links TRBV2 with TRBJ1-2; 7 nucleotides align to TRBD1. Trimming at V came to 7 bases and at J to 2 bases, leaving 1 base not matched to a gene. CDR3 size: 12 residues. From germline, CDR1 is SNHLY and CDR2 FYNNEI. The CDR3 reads CASKTGNYGYTF. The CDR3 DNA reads TGTGCCAGCAAGACAGGGAACTATGGCTACACCTTC. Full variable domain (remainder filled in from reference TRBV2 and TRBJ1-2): EPEVTQTPSHQVTQMGQEVILRCVPISNHLYFYWYRQILGQKVEFLVSFYNNEISEKSEIFDDQFSVERPDGSNFTLKIRSTKLEDSAMYFCASKTGNYGYTFGSGTRLTVV.

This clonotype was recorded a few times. This chain's CDR3 is CASSYTGGAGDGYTF. The DNA for the CDR3 is TGTGCCAGCAGCTATACCGGTGGAGCGGGCGATGGCTACACCTTC. The chain links TRBV27 to TRBJ1-2; D ambiguous. The CDR3 has 15 residues. From germline, CDR1 is MNHEY and CDR2 SMNVEV (reference sequence). Trimming removed 6 bases from V and 6 bases from J, with 20 bases in between.

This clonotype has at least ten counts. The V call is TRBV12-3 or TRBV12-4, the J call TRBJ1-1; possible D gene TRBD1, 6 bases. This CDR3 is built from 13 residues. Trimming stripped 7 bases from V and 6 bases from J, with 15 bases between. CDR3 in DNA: TGTGCCAGCACAAATGGGGGCTTCGCTGAAGCTTTCTTT. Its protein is CASTNGGFAEAFF.

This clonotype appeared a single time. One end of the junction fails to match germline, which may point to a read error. For the CDR3, the DNA is TGTGCCAGCAGAGGGATAGATAGCAATCAGCCCCAGAATTTT. It is translated as CASRGIDSNQPQNF. The chain carries TRBV27 and TRBJ1-5; D is undetermined. Germline CDR1 reads MNHEY; CDR2 reads SMNVEV (reference sequence). The CDR3 is 14 amino acids.

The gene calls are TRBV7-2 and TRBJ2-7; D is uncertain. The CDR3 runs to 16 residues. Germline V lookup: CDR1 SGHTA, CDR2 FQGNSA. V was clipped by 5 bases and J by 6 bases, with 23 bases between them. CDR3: CASSLAKAFNLLEQYF. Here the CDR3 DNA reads TGTGCCAGCAGCCTCGCTAAGGCATTTAATTTGCTCGAGCAGTACTTC.

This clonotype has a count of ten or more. The CDR3 loop is CAISGVPNTEAFF. As DNA, the CDR3 is TGTGCCATCTCCGGGGTCCCGAACACTGAAGCTTTCTTT. The chain combines TRBV10-3 with TRBJ1-1; D call uncertain. Trimming shortened V by 8 bases and J by 1 base, and 11 bases separated the two germline ends. The CDR3 covers 13 residues. Germline V CDR1 and CDR2: ENHRY, SYGVKD.

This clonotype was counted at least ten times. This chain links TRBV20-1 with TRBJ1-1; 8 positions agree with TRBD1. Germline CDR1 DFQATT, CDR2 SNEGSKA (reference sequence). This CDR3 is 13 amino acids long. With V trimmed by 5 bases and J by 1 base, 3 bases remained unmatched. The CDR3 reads CSARTGTNTEAFF. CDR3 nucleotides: TGCAGTGCTCGGACAGGGACGAACACTGAAGCTTTCTTT.

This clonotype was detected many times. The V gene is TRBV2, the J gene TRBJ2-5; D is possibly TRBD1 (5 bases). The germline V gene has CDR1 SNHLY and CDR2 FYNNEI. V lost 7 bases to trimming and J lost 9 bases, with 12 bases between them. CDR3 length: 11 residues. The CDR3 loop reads CASNVLGAQYF. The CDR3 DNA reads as TGTGCCAGCAACGTATTAGGGGCCCAGTACTTC. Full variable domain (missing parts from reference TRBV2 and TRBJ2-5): EPEVTQTPSHQVTQMGQEVILRCVPISNHLYFYWYRQILGQKVEFLVSFYNNEISEKSEIFDDQFSVERPDGSNFTLKIRSTKLEDSAMYFCASNVLGAQYFGPGTRLLVL.

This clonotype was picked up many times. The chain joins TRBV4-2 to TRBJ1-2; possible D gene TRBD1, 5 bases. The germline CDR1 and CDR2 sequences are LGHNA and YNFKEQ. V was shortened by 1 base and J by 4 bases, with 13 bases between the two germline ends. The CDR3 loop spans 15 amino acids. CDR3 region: CASSQVQGQGYGYTF. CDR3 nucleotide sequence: TGTGCCAGCAGCCAAGTCCAAGGGCAGGGCTATGGCTACACCTTC.

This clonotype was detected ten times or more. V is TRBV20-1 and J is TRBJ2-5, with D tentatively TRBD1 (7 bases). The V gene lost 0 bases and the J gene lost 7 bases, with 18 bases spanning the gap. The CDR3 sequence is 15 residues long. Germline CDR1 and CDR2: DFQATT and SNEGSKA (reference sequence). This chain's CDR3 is CSARDPGGFSGTQYF. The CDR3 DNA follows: TGCAGTGCTAGAGATCCAGGGGGGTTCTCTGGGACCCAGTACTTC.

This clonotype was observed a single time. CDR3 DNA: TGCAGTGCCCGACCCCGGGGGAACTATGGCTACACCTTC. It encodes CSARPRGNYGYTF. This chain joins TRBV20-1 and TRBJ1-2, with TRBD1 as a possible D gene (5 bases). The CDR3 spans 13 residues. Germline-derived CDR1 and CDR2 are DFQATT and SNEGSKA (reference sequence). The V and J ends lost 6 bases and 2 bases respectively, with 13 bases between them.

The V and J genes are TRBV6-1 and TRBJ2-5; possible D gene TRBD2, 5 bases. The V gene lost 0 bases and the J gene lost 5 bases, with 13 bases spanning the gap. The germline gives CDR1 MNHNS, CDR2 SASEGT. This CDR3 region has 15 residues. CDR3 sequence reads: CASSEAGSSRETQYF. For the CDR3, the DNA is TGTGCCAGCAGTGAAGCGGGGAGTTCCCGGGAGACCCAGTACTTC.

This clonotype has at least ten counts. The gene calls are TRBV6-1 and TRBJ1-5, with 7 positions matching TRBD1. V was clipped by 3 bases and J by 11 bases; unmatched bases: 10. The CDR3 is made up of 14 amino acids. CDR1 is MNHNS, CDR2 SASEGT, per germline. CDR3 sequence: CASSDRDSGSSQHF. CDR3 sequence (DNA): TGTGCCAGCAGTGACCGGGACAGCGGCTCGTCCCAGCATTTT.

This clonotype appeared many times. In nucleotides, the CDR3 is TGTGCCACCGCAGGGGATTCGAACACTGAAGCTTTCTTT. It translates to CATAGDSNTEAFF. V usage is TRBV15 and J usage is TRBJ1-1, with a possible D match to TRBD1 (6 bases). With 8 bases removed from V and 1 base from J, the gap between germline ends came to 11 bases. Germline values: CDR1 LNHNV, CDR2 YYDKDF (reference sequence). This CDR3 contains 13 residues. The whole variable domain, filled in from reference TRBV15 and TRBJ1-1, reads DAMVIQNPRYQVTQFGKPVTLSCSQTLNHNVMYWYQQKSSQAPKLLFHYYDKDFNNEADTPDNFQSRRPNTSFCFLDIRSPGLGDTAMYLCATAGDSNTEAFFGQGTRLTVV.

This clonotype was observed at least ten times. The CDR3 sequence is CASTRQSGETQYF. Written as DNA, the CDR3 is TGTGCCAGCACCCGGCAAAGCGGGGAGACCCAGTACTTC. J is TRBJ2-5 and V is TRBV6-2 or TRBV6-3, with D perhaps TRBD2 (6 bases). CDR1 is MNHEY and CDR2 is SVGEGT in the germline V gene. V was cut by 7 bases and J by 5 bases, with 14 bases left in between. This CDR3 has 13 amino acids.